This T cell receptor (beta chain) was retrieved from a study of blood T cells in healthy people across ages. Together with a sample-barcoded 5' primer, a J-beta primer mix was included in a second PCR lasting about 7 to 11 cycles. TCRdb recomputed calls from the 5' RACE reads with MiXCR, one row per CDR3 protein. The table lists under 2,000,000 distinct CDR3 sequences, 49% of them singletons. The V and J ends lost 0 bases and 4 bases respectively, with 16 bases between them. Germline V CDR1 and CDR2: ENHRY, SYGVKD. The CDR3 totals 16 residues. This sequence joins TRBV10-3 and TRBJ2-7, with D perhaps matching TRBD1 (6 bases). The sequenced sample was blood. This receptor was obtained from a woman in her 40s in good health. CDR3 protein: CAISESGQDSLYEQYF. CDR3 DNA: TGTGCCATCAGTGAGTCAGGTCAGGACAGTCTTTACGAGCAGTACTTC.